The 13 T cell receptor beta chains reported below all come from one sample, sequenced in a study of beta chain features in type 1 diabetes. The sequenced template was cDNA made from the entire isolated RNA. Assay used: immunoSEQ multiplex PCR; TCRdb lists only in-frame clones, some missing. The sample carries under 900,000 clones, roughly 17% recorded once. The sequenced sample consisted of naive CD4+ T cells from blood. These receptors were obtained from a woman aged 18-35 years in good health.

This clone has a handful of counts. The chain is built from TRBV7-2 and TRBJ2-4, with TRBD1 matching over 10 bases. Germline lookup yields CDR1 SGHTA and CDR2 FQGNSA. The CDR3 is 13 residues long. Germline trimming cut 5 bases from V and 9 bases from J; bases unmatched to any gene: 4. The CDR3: CASSGDRGLIQYF. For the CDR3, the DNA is TGTGCCAGCAGCGGGGACAGGGGCCTCATTCAGTACTTC.

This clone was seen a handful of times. This CDR3 reads CASSRRGAGDFYEQYF. In DNA form, the CDR3 reads TGTGCCAGCAGCCGCCGGGGAGCGGGAGATTTCTACGAGCAGTACTTC. This chain uses TRBV4-2 with TRBJ2-7, with 8 bases fitting TRBD2. Germline V lookup: CDR1 LGHNA, CDR2 YNFKEQ. CDR3 length equals 16 residues. V dropped 4 bases and J dropped 3; count of bases not matched to a gene: 11.

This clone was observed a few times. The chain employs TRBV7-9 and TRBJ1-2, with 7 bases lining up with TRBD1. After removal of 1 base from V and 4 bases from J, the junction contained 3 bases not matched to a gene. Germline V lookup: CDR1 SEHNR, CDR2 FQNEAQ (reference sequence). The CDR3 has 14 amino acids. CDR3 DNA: TGTGCCAGCAGCTTAGGGACAGGCCGCTATGGCTACACCTTC. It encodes CASSLGTGRYGYTF.

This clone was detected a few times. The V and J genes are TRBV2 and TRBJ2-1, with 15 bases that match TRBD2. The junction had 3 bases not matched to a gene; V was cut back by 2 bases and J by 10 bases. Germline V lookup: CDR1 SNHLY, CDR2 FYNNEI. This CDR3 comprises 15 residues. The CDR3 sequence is CASSELGLAGGEQFF. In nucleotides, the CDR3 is TGTGCCAGCAGTGAATTGGGACTAGCGGGAGGAGAGCAGTTCTTC. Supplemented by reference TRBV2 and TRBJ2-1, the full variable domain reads EPEVTQTPSHQVTQMGQEVILRCVPISNHLYFYWYRQILGQKVEFLVSFYNNEISEKSEIFDDQFSVERPDGSNFTLKIRSTKLEDSAMYFCASSELGLAGGEQFFGPGTRLTVL.

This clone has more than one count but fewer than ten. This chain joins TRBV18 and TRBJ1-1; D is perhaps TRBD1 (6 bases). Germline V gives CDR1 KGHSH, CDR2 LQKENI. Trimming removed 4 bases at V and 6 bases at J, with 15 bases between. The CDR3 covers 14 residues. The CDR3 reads CASSQYRVDPEAFF. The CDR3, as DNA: TGTGCCAGCTCACAATACAGGGTCGATCCTGAAGCTTTCTTT.

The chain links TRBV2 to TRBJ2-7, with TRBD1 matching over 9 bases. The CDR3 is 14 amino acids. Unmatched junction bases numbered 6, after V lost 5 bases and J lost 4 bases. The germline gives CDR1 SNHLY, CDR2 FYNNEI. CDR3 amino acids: CASSYTGTGYEQYF. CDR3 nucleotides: TGTGCCAGCAGTTACACCGGGACAGGGTACGAGCAGTACTTC. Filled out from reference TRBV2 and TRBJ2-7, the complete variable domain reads EPEVTQTPSHQVTQMGQEVILRCVPISNHLYFYWYRQILGQKVEFLVSFYNNEISEKSEIFDDQFSVERPDGSNFTLKIRSTKLEDSAMYFCASSYTGTGYEQYFGPGTRLTVT.

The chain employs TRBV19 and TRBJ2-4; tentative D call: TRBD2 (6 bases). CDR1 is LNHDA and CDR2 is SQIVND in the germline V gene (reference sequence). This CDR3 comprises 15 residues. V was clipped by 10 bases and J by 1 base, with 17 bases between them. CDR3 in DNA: TGTGCCACTAGGGGCCTAGCGAGCGCCAAAAACATTCAGTACTTC. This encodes CATRGLASAKNIQYF.

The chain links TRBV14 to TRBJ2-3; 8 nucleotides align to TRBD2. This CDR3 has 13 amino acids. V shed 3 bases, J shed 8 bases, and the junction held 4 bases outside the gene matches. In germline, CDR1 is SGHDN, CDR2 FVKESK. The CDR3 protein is CASSQGLAGTQYF. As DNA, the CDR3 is TGTGCCAGCAGCCAGGGGCTAGCGGGTACGCAGTATTTT.

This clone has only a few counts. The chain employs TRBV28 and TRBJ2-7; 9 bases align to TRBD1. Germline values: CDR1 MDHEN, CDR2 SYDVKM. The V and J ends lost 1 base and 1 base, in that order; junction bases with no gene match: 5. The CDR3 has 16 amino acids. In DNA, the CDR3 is TGTGCCAGCAGTTTATACCCCGGGACAGGGTCCTACGAGCAGTACTTC. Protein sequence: CASSLYPGTGSYEQYF.

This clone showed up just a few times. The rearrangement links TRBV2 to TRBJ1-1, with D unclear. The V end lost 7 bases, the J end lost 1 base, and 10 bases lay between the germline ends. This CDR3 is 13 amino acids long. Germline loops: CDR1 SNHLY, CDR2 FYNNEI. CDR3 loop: CASTGRENTEAFF. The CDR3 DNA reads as TGTGCCAGCACTGGGAGAGAGAACACTGAAGCTTTCTTT.

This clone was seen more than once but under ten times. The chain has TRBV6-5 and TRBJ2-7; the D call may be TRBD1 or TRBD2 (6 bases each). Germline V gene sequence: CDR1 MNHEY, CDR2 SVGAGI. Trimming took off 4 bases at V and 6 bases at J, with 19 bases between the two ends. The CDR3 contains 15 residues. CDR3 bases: TGTGCCAGCAGTTTCACAGGGTCCGTCGGGGGCGAGCAGTACTTC. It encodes CASSFTGSVGGEQYF.

In nucleotides, the CDR3 is TGCGCCAGCAGTTTGCGGGAGCGAACAGATACGCAGTATTTT. Its translation: CASSLRERTDTQYF. The chain is built from TRBV5-1 and TRBJ2-3; TRBD2 matches at 7 bases. Germline CDR1 is SGHRS and CDR2 is YFSETQ. Losses at the gene ends were 5 bases for V and 3 bases for J; bases not matched to a gene: 6. This CDR3 has 14 amino acids.

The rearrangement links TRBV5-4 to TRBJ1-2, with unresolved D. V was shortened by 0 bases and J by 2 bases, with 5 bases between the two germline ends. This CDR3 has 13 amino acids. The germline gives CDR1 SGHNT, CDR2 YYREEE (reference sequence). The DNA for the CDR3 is TGTGCCAGCAGCTTGGACGTCAACTATGGCTACACCTTC. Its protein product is CASSLDVNYGYTF.